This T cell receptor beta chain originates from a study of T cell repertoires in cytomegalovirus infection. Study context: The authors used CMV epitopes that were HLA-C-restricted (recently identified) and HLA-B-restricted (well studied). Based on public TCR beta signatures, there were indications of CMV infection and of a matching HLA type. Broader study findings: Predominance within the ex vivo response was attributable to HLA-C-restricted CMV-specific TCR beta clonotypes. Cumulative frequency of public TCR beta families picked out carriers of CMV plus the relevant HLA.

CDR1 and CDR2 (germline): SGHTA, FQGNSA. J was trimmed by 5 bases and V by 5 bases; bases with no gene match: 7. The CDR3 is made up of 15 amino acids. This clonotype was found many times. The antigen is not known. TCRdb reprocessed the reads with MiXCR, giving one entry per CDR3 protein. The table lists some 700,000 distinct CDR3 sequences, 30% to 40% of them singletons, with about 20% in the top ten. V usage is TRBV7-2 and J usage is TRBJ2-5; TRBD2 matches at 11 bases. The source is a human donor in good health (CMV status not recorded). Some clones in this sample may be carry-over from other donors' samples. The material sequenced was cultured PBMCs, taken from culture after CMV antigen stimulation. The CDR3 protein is CASSDISGRAETQYF. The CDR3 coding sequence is TGTGCCAGCAGCGACATTAGCGGGAGGGCGGAGACCCAGTACTTC.